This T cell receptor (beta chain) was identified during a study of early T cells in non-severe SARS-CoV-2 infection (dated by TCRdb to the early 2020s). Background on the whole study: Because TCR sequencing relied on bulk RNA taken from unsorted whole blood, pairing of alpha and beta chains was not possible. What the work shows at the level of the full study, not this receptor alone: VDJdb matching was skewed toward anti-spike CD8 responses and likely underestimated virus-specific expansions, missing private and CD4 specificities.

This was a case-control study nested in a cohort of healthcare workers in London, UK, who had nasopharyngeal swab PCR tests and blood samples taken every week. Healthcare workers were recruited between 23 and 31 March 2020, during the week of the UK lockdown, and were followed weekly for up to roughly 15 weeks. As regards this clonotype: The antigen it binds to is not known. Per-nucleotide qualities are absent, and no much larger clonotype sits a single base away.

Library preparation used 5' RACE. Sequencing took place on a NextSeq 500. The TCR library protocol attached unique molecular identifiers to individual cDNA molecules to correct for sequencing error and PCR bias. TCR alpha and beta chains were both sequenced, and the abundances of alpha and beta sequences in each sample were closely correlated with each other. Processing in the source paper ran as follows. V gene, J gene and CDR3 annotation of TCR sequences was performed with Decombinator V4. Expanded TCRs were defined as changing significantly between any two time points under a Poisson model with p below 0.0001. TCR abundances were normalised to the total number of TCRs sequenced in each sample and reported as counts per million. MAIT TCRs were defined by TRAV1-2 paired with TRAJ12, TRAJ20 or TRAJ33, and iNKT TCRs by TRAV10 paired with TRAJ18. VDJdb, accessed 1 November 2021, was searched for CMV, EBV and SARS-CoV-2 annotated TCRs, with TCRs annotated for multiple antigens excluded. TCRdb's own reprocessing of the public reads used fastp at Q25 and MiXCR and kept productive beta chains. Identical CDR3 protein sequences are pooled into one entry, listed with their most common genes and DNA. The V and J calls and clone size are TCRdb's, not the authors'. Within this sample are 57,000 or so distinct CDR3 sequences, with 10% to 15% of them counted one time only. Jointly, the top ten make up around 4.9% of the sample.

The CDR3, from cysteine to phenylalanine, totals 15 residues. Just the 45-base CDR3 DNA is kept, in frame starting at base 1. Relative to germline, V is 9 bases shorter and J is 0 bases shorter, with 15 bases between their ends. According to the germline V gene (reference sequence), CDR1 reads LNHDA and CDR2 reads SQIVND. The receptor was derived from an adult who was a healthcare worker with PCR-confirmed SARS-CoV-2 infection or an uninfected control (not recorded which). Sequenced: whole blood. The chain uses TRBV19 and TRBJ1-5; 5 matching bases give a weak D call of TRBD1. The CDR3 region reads CASDQGFYSNQPQHF. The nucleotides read TGTGCCAGCGACCAGGGATTCTATAGCAATCAGCCCCAGCATTTT.